This TCR beta chain derives from a study of cytomegalovirus exposure and HLA in healthy donors. Study results and caveats: As immune exposure information, only CMV serostatus was available.

Turning to this clone: The target antigen is unknown.

The donors, nominally healthy at sampling, likely had unrecorded immune exposures. The CDR3 sequence is 15 residues long. Germline V lookup: CDR1 KGHSH, CDR2 LQKENI. Between the trimmed V and J ends, which lost 3 bases and 5 bases, there was a span of 13 bases. With 60 Vbeta and 13 Jbeta primers, the PCR was carried out. TCRdb's copy holds only in-frame clones and misses some; the assay was immunoSEQ multiplex PCR. This table lists about 130,000 clones. The sample was PBMCs. The chain combines TRBV18 with TRBJ2-2; TRBD1 might be the D (5 bases). The origin of this receptor is an older woman in good health and CMV-seronegative. The CDR3 loop reads CASSPGRVGTGELFF. CDR3 DNA sequence: TGTGCCAGCTCACCGGGCAGGGTCGGGACCGGGGAGCTGTTTTTT.